This passage covers 27 T cell receptor beta chains from one sample sequenced in a study of blood T cell repertoires in COVID-19. The repertoire was sequenced with immunoSEQ multiplex PCR; TCRdb's copy has only in-frame clones and lacks some. The sample lists 150,000 to 200,000 clones; 84% were seen once. Sequences were obtained from peripheral blood. These receptor sequences come from an elderly woman with COVID-19, enrolled during active disease.

This clone has a handful of counts. The V gene is TRBV28, the J gene TRBJ1-6, with D maybe TRBD1 (6 bases). Germline CDR1 and CDR2: MDHEN and SYDVKM. This CDR3 has 12 residues. CDR3 DNA: TGTGTTTCACAGGGCAGAAACTTAGCCCTCCACTTT. It codes for CVSQGRNLALHF.

A remark on this clone: One end of the junction is discordant with germline, which a read error may explain. V is TRBV7-3 and J is TRBJ1-1; D may be TRBD1 (5 bases). The CDR3 runs to 15 residues. The germline V gene has CDR1 SGHTA and CDR2 FQGTGA. The CDR3 loop is CASSLRGSLGTAAFF. CDR3 sequence (DNA): TGTGCCAGCAGCTTAAGGGGTAGTCTGGGGACTGCAGCTTTCTTT. Drawing the rest from reference TRBV7-3 and TRBJ1-1, the complete variable domain is GAGVSQTPSNKVTEKGKYVELRCDPISGHTALYWYRQSLGQGPEFLIYFQGTGAADDSGLPNDRFFAVRPEGSVSTLKIQRTERGDSAVYLCASSLRGSLGTAAFFGQGTRLTVV.

The chain has TRBV19 and TRBJ1-1; no firm D call. The CDR3 loop spans 13 amino acids. Trimming cost V 4 bases and J 1 base, with 7 bases left between them. Germline assignment: CDR1 LNHDA and CDR2 SQIVND (reference sequence). This CDR3 is CASSTSKNTEAFF. The DNA of the CDR3 is TGTGCCAGTAGTACGTCTAAGAACACTGAAGCTTTCTTT.

The table lists this clone with a few counts. The V call is TRBV6-6, the J call TRBJ1-6; tentative D call: TRBD1 (5 bases). This CDR3 spans 14 amino acids. Between the trimmed V and J ends, which lost 2 bases and 5 bases, there was a span of 7 bases. The germline CDR1 and CDR2 sequences are MNHNY and SVGAGI (reference sequence). The CDR3 bases are TGTGCCAGCAGTTACGCGGGGGATAATTCACCCCTCCACTTT. Protein product: CASSYAGDNSPLHF.

This chain uses TRBV18 with TRBJ2-7; 9 nucleotides match TRBD1. J lost 5 bases, V lost 6 bases, and 11 bases had no gene match. Per germline, CDR1 KGHSH and CDR2 LQKENI. CDR3 length: 15 amino acids. The CDR3 sequence is CASSLGTDRGNEQYF. The CDR3 nucleotides read TGTGCCAGCTCCCTGGGCACGGACAGGGGCAACGAGCAGTACTTC.

This chain uses TRBV4-1 with TRBJ1-1; D may be TRBD1 (6 bases). The V and J ends lost 1 base and 1 base respectively, with 13 bases between them. CDR1 MGHRA and CDR2 YSYEKL come from the germline V gene. This CDR3 contains 16 residues. CDR3: CASSQGGGHRNTEAFF. Written as DNA, the CDR3 is TGCGCCAGCAGCCAAGGGGGGGGCCACCGGAACACTGAAGCTTTCTTT.

This clone occurred once. This chain joins TRBV3-1 (or the pseudogene TRBV3-2) and TRBJ2-7; D uncertain. V was pared by 0 bases and J by 2 bases, with 8 bases between. The CDR3 totals 14 residues. Germline values: CDR1 LGHDT, CDR2 YNNKEL (reference sequence). The CDR3 region has the DNA TGTGCCAGCAGCCAAGATGCGCGAGCCTACGAGCAGTACTTC. Translation gives CASSQDARAYEQYF.

This clone was detected once. The V gene is TRBV7-9, the J gene TRBJ2-1, with unresolved D. Germline CDR1 and CDR2: SEHNR and FQNEAQ (reference sequence). The CDR3 runs 12 residues. The V gene lost 4 bases and the J gene lost 11 bases, with 12 bases spanning the gap. The CDR3 is CASSYTRVQQFF. The DNA of the CDR3 is TGTGCCAGCAGCTACACCCGGGTTCAGCAGTTCTTC.

V and J are TRBV11-2 and TRBJ2-2; 7 nucleotides agree with TRBD2. Germline loops: CDR1 SGHAT, CDR2 FQNNGV. The CDR3 runs 16 residues. V lost 5 bases, J lost 3 bases, and 9 bases stayed unmatched. The CDR3 DNA is TGTGCCAGCAGCGATAAACTAGCGCAGTACACCGGGGAGCTGTTTTTT. The encoded protein is CASSDKLAQYTGELFF.

The chain uses TRBV29-1 and TRBJ1-1, with D possibly TRBD1 on 6 matching bases. Between the trimmed V and J ends, which lost 4 bases and 1 base, there was a span of 10 bases. This CDR3 has 13 residues. The germline V gene encodes CDR1 SQVTM and CDR2 ANQGSEA. The CDR3 nucleotides read TGCAGCGTTGGAACGGGACAGAACACTGAAGCTTTCTTT. This sequence encodes CSVGTGQNTEAFF.

This chain uses TRBV3-1 (or the pseudogene TRBV3-2) with TRBJ2-3, with TRBD2 matching 7 bases. The CDR3 is 13 residues long. J was trimmed by 3 bases and V by 3 bases; bases with no gene match: 0. Germline V gene data show CDR1 as LGHDT and CDR2 as YNNKEL (reference sequence). The chain's CDR3 is CASSQGGTDTQYF. CDR3 DNA: TGTGCCAGCAGCCAGGGGGGGACAGATACGCAGTATTTT.

The chain combines TRBV30 with TRBJ2-7; 7 bases align to TRBD2. V lost 1 base to trimming and J lost 3 bases; unmatched junction nucleotides: 0. There are 12 residues in the CDR3. The germline V gene has CDR1 GTSNPN and CDR2 SVGIG (reference sequence). The CDR3: CAWSGEGYEQYF. For the CDR3, the DNA is TGTGCCTGGAGTGGGGAGGGCTACGAGCAGTACTTC.

This sequence joins TRBV2 and TRBJ1-4, with D perhaps TRBD1 (5 bases). This CDR3 has 16 residues. Trimming removed 7 bases from V and 1 base from J, with 16 bases in between. CDR1 is SNHLY and CDR2 is FYNNEI in the germline V gene. The CDR3 DNA is TGTGCCAGCAATCGTCGGGGCGGGGGAACTAATGAAAAACTGTTTTTT. Translating gives CASNRRGGGTNEKLFF. Filled out from reference TRBV2 and TRBJ1-4, the complete variable domain reads EPEVTQTPSHQVTQMGQEVILRCVPISNHLYFYWYRQILGQKVEFLVSFYNNEISEKSEIFDDQFSVERPDGSNFTLKIRSTKLEDSAMYFCASNRRGGGTNEKLFFGSGTQLSVL.

The J gene is TRBJ2-7, the V gene TRBV7-8; the match to TRBD2 covers 15 bases. V shed 1 base, J shed 2 bases, and the junction held 6 bases outside the gene matches. This CDR3 contains 18 residues. The germline V gene encodes CDR1 SGHVS and CDR2 FQNEAQ. CDR3: CASSLVWTSGGVTYEQYF. The CDR3, as DNA: TGTGCCAGCAGCTTAGTGTGGACTAGCGGGGGGGTGACCTACGAGCAGTACTTC.

A remark on this clone: This same CDR3 is encoded by further DNA sequences in the sample. CDR3 nucleotides: TGTGCCAGTCGAGGACTAGCGGGGTACAATGAGCAGTTCTTC. It yields the protein CASRGLAGYNEQFF. The chain recombines TRBV19 with TRBJ2-1; TRBD2 matches 12 bases. Germline CDR1 is LNHDA and CDR2 is SQIVND (reference sequence). The V and J ends lost 8 bases and 4 bases, in that order; junction bases with no gene match: 3. The CDR3 loop spans 14 amino acids.

The chain combines TRBV4-2 with TRBJ2-7; D perhaps matches TRBD2 (7 bases). The length of the CDR3 is 16 residues. Germline values: CDR1 LGHNA, CDR2 YNFKEQ. Trimming stripped 1 base from V and 0 bases from J, with 13 bases between. The CDR3 protein is CASSQGWGGPSYEQYF. The DNA of the CDR3 is TGTGCCAGCAGCCAAGGCTGGGGGGGGCCCTCCTACGAGCAGTACTTC.

This clone was found a few times. V gene TRBV2 combines with J gene TRBJ2-3, with 10 bases identical to TRBD2. The CDR3 consists of 15 residues. Germline CDR1 SNHLY, CDR2 FYNNEI. Trimming removed 6 bases from V and 4 bases from J; junction bases left unmatched: 7. The CDR3 region is CASSRSGGAADTQYF. The CDR3 DNA sequence: TGTGCCAGCAGCAGGAGCGGGGGGGCGGCAGATACGCAGTATTTT.

This clone was detected many times. Different DNA sequences within this sample yield the same CDR3. The chain links TRBV10-1 to TRBJ2-5; D might be TRBD2 (6 bases). The CDR3 spans 14 residues. CDR1 and CDR2 from the germline V gene are WNHNN and SYGVQD (reference sequence). The V gene lost 0 bases and the J gene lost 2 bases, with 7 bases spanning the gap. The CDR3 sequence is CASSESAGQETQYF. Here the CDR3 DNA reads TGCGCCAGCAGTGAGTCCGCGGGACAAGAGACCCAGTACTTC.

The chain is built from TRBV7-8 and TRBJ2-4; 13 bases match TRBD2. V gave up 6 bases and J gave up 2 bases; unmatched junction bases: 13. The CDR3 runs 19 residues. Germline assignment: CDR1 SGHVS and CDR2 FQNEAQ. The chain's CDR3 is CASSYGFGGLAGTKNIQYF. CDR3 DNA sequence: TGTGCCAGCAGTTACGGTTTCGGGGGACTAGCGGGAACCAAAAACATTCAGTACTTC.

This clone was detected once. The chain uses TRBV15 and TRBJ1-3; maybe TRBD1 (5 bases). Germline loops: CDR1 LNHNV, CDR2 YYDKDF (reference sequence). CDR3 length: 14 residues. V was trimmed by 0 bases and J by 2 bases, leaving 5 bases between them. CDR3 in amino acids: CATSRDRAGNTIYF. The DNA of the CDR3 is TGTGCCACCAGCAGAGACAGGGCTGGAAACACCATATATTTT.

The chain employs TRBV10-3 and TRBJ2-1, with 8 bases matching TRBD2. J lost 5 bases, V lost 7 bases, and 4 bases had no gene match. This CDR3 spans 13 amino acids. Germline CDR1 and CDR2: ENHRY and SYGVKD. In nucleotides, the CDR3 is TGTGCCATCAAGCGGGAGCCCGACAATGAGCAGTTCTTC. It yields the protein CAIKREPDNEQFF.

V gene TRBV9 combines with J gene TRBJ1-1, with D unresolved. This CDR3 is built from 15 residues. CDR1 is SGDLS, CDR2 YYNGEE, per germline. V was clipped by 2 bases and J by 1 base, with 12 bases between them. Here the CDR3 reads CASSVEVAGNTEAFF. The CDR3 DNA is TGTGCCAGCAGCGTCGAGGTTGCCGGGAACACTGAAGCTTTCTTT.

The chain combines TRBV5-1 with TRBJ2-3; D perhaps matches TRBD2 (6 bases). Trimming pared 1 base from V and 3 bases from J, leaving 9 bases between. CDR3 length equals 14 residues. Germline CDR1 reads SGHRS; CDR2 reads YFSETQ. In DNA, the CDR3 is TGCGCCAGCAGCTTGTCACTAGCAACAGATACGCAGTATTTT. This encodes CASSLSLATDTQYF.

V and J are TRBV2 and TRBJ1-5; TRBD1 agrees at 8 bases. Per the germline V gene, CDR1 is SNHLY and CDR2 is FYNNEI. The CDR3 spans 15 residues. The ends lost 8 bases at V and 5 bases at J; junction bases unmatched: 11. The CDR3 DNA reads TGTGCCAGCCGGAGAACAGGGGGTAGGGATCAGCCCCAGCATTTT. Amino acids: CASRRTGGRDQPQHF.

The count of this clone is one. J is TRBJ1-5 and V is TRBV30, with 7 bases fitting TRBD1. CDR3 size: 15 residues. V was pared by 2 bases and J by 4 bases, with 8 bases of the junction left unmatched. In germline, CDR1 is GTSNPN, CDR2 SVGIG (reference sequence). CDR3 region: CAWSRRGQGNQPQHF. DNA for the CDR3: TGTGCCTGGAGTAGGAGGGGGCAGGGGAATCAGCCCCAGCATTTT.

This chain joins TRBV6-4 and TRBJ2-1, with D uncertain. The CDR3 is 14 amino acids. CDR1 and CDR2 from the germline V gene are MRHNA and SNTAGT. Trimming stripped 7 bases from V and 0 bases from J, with 10 bases between. CDR3 nucleotide sequence: TGTGCCAGCAAGCGCGATGCCTCCTACAATGAGCAGTTCTTC. Its translation is CASKRDASYNEQFF.

CDR3 nucleotides: TGTGCCAGCAGCTTAGGTGCCGGGACAGTAGATACGCAGTATTTT. It is translated as CASSLGAGTVDTQYF. This rearrangement joins TRBV11-3 to TRBJ2-3; 7 nucleotides agree with TRBD1. CDR1 SGHNT and CDR2 YENEEA come from the germline V gene. V lost 1 base and J lost 5; bases outside the gene matches: 6. This CDR3 has 15 residues.